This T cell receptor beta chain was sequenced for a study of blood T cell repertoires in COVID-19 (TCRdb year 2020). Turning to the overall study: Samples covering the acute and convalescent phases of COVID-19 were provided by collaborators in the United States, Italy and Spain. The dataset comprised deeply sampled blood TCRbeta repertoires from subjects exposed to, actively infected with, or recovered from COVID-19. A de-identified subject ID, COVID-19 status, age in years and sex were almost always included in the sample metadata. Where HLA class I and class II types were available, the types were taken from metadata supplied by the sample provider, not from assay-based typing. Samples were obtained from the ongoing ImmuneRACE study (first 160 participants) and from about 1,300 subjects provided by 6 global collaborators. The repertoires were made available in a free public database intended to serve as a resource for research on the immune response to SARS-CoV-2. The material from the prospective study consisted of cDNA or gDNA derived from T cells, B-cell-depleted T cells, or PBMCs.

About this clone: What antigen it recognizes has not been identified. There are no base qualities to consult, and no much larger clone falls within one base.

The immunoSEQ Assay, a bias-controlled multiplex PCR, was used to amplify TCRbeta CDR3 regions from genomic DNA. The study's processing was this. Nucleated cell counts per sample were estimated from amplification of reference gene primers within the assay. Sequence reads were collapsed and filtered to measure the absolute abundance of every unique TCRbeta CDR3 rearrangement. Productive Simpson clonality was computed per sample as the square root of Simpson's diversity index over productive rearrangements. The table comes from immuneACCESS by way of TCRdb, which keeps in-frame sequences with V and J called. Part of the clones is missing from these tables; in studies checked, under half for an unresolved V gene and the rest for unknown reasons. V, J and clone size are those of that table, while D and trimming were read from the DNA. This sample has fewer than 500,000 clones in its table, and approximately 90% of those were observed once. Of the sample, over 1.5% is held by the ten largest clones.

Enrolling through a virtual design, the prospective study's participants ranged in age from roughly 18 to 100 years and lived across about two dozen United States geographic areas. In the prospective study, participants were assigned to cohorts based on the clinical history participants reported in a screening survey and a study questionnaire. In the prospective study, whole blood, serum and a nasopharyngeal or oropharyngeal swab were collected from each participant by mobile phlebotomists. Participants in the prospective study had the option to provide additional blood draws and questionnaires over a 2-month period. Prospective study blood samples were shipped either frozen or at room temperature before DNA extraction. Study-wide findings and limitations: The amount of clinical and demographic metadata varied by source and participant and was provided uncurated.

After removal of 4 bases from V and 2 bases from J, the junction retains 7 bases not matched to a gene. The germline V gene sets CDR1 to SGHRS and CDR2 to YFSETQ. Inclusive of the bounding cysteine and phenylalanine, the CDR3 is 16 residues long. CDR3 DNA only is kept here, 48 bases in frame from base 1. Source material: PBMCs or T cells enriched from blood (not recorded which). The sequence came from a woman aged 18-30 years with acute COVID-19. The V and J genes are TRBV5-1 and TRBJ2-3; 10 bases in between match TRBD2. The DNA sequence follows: TGCGCCAGCAGCATCGCTAGCGGGGGAGCCACAGATACGCAGTATTTT. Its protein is CASSIASGGATDTQYF.